This T cell receptor (beta chain) was identified in a study of shared clonotypes between healthy human individuals. Regarding the study as a whole: Memory subsets generally showed smaller estimated richness than naive subsets did.

Replicate PCRs run on sorted subsets employed approximately 0.2 ug DNA, 25,000 to 35,000 T cell genomes. This table comes from immunoSEQ multiplex PCR, and its TCRdb copy is limited to in-frame clones, with some not included. The data show over 2 million clones, 85% to 95% seen once. Trimming removed 2 bases from V and 7 bases from J, with 12 bases in between. Per germline, CDR1 SEHNR and CDR2 FQNEAQ (reference sequence). There are 13 residues in the CDR3. A note on this clone: Antigen specificity is unknown.

The sequenced material came from naive CD4+ T cells from PBMCs. As for subset: CD45RA+ positively selected. V and J are TRBV7-9 and TRBJ2-7, with D perhaps TRBD1 (6 bases). This TCR derives from a man younger than 35 in good health. Some clones in this sample may be carry-over from other donors' samples. The CDR3 bases are TGTGCCAGCAGCTTAACCGAGGGGGTTGAGCAGTACTTC. Translating it yields CASSLTEGVEQYF.